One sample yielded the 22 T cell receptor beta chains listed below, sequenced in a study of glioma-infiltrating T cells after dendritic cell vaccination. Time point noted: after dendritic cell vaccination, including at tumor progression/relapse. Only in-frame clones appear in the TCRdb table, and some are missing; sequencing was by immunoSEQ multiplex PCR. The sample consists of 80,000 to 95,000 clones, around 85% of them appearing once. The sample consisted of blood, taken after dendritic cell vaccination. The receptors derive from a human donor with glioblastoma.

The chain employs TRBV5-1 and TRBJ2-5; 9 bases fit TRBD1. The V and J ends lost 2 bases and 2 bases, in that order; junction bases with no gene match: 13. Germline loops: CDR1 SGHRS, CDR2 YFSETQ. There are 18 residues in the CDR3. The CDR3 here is CASSFLTGGHVPQETQYF. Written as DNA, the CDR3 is TGCGCCAGCAGCTTTTTAACAGGGGGCCACGTACCTCAAGAGACCCAGTACTTC.

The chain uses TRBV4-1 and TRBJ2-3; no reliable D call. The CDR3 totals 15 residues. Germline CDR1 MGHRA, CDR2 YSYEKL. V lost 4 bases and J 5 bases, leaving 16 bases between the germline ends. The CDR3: CASSRHGPTGDTQYF. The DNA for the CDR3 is TGCGCCAGCAGCCGACATGGTCCAACCGGAGATACGCAGTATTTT.

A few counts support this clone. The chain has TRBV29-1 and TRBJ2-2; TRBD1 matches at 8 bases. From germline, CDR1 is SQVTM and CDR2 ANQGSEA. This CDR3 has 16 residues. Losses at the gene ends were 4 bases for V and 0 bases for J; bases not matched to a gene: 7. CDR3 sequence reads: CSVGGDRGPNTGELFF. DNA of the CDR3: TGCAGCGTTGGGGGCGACAGGGGTCCGAACACCGGGGAGCTGTTTTTT.

CDR3 sequence: CASGQEWAHNEQFF. The CDR3 bases are TGTGCCAGCGGACAGGAATGGGCACACAATGAGCAGTTCTTC. V is TRBV2 and J is TRBJ2-1; 7 bases fit TRBD1. Germline V gene data show CDR1 as SNHLY and CDR2 as FYNNEI. V lost 8 bases, J lost 5 bases, and 9 bases stayed unmatched. This CDR3 is built from 14 residues.

DNA of the CDR3: TGTGCCAGTAGTCGGGACACGGGCTACGAGCAGTACTTC. It is translated as CASSRDTGYEQYF. This chain connects TRBV19 to TRBJ2-7; perhaps TRBD1 as D (6 bases). Per the germline V gene, CDR1 is LNHDA and CDR2 is SQIVND (reference sequence). V shed 5 bases and J shed 3 bases, with 11 bases lying between them. The CDR3 consists of 13 residues.

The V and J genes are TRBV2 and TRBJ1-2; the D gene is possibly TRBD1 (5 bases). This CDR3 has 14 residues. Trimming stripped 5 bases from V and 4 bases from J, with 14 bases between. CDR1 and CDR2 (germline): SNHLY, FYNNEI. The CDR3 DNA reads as TGTGCCAGCAGTTCAGACAGTACTATCTATGGCTACACCTTC. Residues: CASSSDSTIYGYTF.

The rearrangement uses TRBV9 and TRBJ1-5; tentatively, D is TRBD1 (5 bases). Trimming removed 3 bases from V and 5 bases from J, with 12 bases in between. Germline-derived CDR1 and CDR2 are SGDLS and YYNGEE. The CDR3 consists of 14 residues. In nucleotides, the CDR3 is TGTGCCAGCAGCGCCGACAGTAGGGATCAGCCCCAGCATTTT. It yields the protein CASSADSRDQPQHF.

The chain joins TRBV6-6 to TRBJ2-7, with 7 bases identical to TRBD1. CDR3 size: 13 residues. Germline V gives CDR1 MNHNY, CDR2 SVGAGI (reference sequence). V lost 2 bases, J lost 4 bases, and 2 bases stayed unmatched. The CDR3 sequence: CASSYEDRYEQYF. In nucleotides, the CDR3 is TGTGCCAGCAGTTACGAGGACAGGTACGAGCAGTACTTC.

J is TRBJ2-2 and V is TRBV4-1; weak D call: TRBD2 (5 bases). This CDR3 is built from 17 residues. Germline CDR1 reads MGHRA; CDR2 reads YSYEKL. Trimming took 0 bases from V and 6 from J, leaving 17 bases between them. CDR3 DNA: TGCGCCAGCAGCCAAGATAGCGTGACTGCCTCACCCGGGGAGCTGTTTTTT. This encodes CASSQDSVTASPGELFF.

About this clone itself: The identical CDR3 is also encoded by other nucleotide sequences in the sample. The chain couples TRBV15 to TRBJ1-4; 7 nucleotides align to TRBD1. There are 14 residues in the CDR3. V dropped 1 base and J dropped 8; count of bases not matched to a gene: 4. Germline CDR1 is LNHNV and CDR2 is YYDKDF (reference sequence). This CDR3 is CATSRGQGEEKLFF. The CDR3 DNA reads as TGTGCCACCAGCAGAGGGCAGGGGGAGGAAAAACTGTTTTTT.

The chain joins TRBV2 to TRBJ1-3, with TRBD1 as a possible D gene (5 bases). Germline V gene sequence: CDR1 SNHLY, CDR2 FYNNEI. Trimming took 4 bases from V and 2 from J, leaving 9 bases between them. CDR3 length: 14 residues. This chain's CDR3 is CASSVSGAGNTIYF. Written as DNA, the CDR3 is TGTGCCAGCAGTGTATCGGGGGCTGGAAACACCATATATTTT. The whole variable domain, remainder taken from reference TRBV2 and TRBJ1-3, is EPEVTQTPSHQVTQMGQEVILRCVPISNHLYFYWYRQILGQKVEFLVSFYNNEISEKSEIFDDQFSVERPDGSNFTLKIRSTKLEDSAMYFCASSVSGAGNTIYFGEGSWLTVV.

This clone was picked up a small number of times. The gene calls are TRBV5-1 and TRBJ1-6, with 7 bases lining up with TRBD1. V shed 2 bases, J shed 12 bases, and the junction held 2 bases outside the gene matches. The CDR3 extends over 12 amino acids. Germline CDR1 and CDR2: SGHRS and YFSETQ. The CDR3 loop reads CASSFTGEPLHF. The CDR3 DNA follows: TGCGCCAGCAGCTTTACAGGGGAACCCCTCCACTTT.

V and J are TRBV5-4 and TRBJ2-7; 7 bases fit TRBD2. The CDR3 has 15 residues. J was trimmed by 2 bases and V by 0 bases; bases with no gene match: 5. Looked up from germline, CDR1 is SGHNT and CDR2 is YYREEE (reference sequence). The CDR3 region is CASSLAGGLAYEQYF. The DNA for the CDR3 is TGTGCCAGCAGCTTGGCCGGCGGACTAGCCTACGAGCAGTACTTC. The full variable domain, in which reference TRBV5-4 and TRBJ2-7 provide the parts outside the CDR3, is ETGVTQSPTHLIKTRGQQVTLRCSSQSGHNTVSWYQQALGQGPQFIFQYYREEENGRGNFPPRFSGLQFPNYSSELNVNALELDDSALYLCASSLAGGLAYEQYFGPGTRLTVT.

In nucleotides, the CDR3 is TGTGCCAGCAGCCCGGGGACAGGGGGCAACTATGGCTACACCTTC. Translated: CASSPGTGGNYGYTF. The V gene is TRBV5-6, the J gene TRBJ1-2; the match to TRBD1 covers 12 bases. CDR3 length: 15 residues. With 4 bases clipped from V and 2 bases from J, the junction kept 3 bases outside the gene matches. Per the germline V gene, CDR1 is SGHDT and CDR2 is YYEEEE. Based on the CDR3 plus reference TRBV5-6 and TRBJ1-2, the full variable domain is DAGVTQSPTHLIKTRGQQVTLRCSPKSGHDTVSWYQQALGQGPQFIFQYYEEEERQRGNFPDRFSGHQFPNYSSELNVNALLLGDSALYLCASSPGTGGNYGYTFGSGTRLTVV.

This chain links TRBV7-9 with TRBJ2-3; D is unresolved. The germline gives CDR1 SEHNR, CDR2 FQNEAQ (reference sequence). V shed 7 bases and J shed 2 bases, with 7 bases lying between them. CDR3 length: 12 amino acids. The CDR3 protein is CASTSTTDTQYF. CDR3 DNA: TGTGCCAGCACCTCTACCACAGATACGCAGTATTTT. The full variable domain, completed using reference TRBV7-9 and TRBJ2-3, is DTGVSQNPRHKITKRGQNVTFRCDPISEHNRLYWYRQTLGQGPEFLTYFQNEAQLEKSRLLSDRFSAERPKGSFSTLEIQRTEQGDSAMYLCASTSTTDTQYFGPGTRLTVL.

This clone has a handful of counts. The CDR3 spells CASSQEGTGGYEQYF. The CDR3 bases are TGCGCCAGCAGCCAAGAAGGGACAGGGGGCTACGAGCAGTACTTC. V and J are TRBV4-3 and TRBJ2-7, with 11 positions matching TRBD1. The CDR3 has 15 residues. Looked up from germline, CDR1 is LGHNA and CDR2 is YSLEER. The ends lost 0 bases at V and 3 bases at J; junction bases unmatched: 1.

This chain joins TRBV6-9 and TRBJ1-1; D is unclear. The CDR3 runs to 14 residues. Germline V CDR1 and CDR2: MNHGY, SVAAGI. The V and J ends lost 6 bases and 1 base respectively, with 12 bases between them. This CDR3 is CASRTDTWNTEAFF. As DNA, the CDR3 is TGTGCCAGCAGGACCGACACGTGGAACACTGAAGCTTTCTTT.

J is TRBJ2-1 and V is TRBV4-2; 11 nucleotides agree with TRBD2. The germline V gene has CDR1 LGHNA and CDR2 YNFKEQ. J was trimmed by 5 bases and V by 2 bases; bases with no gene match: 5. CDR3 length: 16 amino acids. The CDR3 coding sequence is TGTGCCAGCAGCCAAAAAGGGACTAGCGGTAACAATGAGCAGTTCTTC. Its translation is CASSQKGTSGNNEQFF.

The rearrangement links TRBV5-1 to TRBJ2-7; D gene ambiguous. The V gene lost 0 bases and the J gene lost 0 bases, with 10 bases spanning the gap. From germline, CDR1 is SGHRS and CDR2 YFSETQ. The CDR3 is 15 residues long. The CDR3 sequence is CASSLGSTYSYEQYF. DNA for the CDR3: TGCGCCAGCAGCTTGGGATCTACCTACTCCTACGAGCAGTACTTC.

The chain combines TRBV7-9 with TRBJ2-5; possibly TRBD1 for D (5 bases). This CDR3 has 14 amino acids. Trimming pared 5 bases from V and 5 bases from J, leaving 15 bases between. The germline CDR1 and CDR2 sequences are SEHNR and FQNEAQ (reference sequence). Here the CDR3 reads CASSPPVGRETQYF. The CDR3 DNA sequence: TGTGCCAGCAGCCCCCCCGTGGGGCGTGAGACCCAGTACTTC. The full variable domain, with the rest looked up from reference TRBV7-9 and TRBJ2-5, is DTGVSQNPRHKITKRGQNVTFRCDPISEHNRLYWYRQTLGQGPEFLTYFQNEAQLEKSRLLSDRFSAERPKGSFSTLEIQRTEQGDSAMYLCASSPPVGRETQYFGPGTRLLVL.

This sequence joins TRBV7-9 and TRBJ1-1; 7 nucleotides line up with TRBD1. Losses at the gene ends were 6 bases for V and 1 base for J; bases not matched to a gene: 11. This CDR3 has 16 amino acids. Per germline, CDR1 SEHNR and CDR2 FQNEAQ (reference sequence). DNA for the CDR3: TGTGCCAGCAGTTCTACATTTACAGGGGCGAACACTGAAGCTTTCTTT. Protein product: CASSSTFTGANTEAFF.

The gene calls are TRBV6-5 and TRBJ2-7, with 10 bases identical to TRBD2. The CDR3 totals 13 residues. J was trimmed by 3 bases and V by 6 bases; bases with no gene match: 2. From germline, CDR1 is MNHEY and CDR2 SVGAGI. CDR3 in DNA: TGTGCCAGCAGAGCGGGAGGGTTCTACGAGCAGTACTTC. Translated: CASRAGGFYEQYF.